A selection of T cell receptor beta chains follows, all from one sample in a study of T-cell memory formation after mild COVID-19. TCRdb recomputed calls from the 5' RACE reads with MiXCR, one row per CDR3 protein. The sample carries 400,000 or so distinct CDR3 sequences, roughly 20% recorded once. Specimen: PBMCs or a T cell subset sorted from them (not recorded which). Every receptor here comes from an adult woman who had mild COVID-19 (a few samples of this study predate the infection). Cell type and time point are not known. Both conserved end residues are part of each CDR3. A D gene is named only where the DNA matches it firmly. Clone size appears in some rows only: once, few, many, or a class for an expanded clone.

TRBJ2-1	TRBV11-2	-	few	CASSGTFTNTGQFF	TGTGCCAGCAGCGGGACATTTACAAATACGGGGCAGTTCTTC
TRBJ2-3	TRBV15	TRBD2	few	CATSRALAGGTDTQYF	TGTGCCACCAGCAGAGCCTTAGCGGGGGGCACAGATACGCAGTATTTT
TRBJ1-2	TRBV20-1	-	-	CSARGTRYGYTF	TGCAGTGCTAGAGGGACACGCTATGGCTACACCTTC
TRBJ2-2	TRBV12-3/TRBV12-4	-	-	CASSKAQYPGELFF	TGTGCCAGCAGCAAGGCCCAGTACCCCGGGGAGCTGTTTTTT
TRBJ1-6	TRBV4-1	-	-	CASSQGRWTQEALHF	TGCGCCAGCAGCCAAGGTCGATGGACCCAAGAGGCCCTCCACTTT
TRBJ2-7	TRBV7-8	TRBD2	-	CASTDNRGGRSSYEQYF	TGTGCCAGCACCGATAATCGGGGCGGGAGATCTTCCTACGAGCAGTACTTC
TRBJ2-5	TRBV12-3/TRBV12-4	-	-	CASSSSLSLRPAKETQYF	TGTGCCAGCAGTTCGTCCCTTAGCCTCCGGCCAGCAAAAGAGACCCAGTACTTC
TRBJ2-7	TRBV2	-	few	CASSEVTGPYEQYF	TGTGCCAGCAGTGAAGTTACAGGACCCTACGAGCAGTACTTC
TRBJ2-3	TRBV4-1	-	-	CASSQDPKDTQYF	TGCGCCAGCAGCCAAGACCCCAAGGACACGCAGTATTTT
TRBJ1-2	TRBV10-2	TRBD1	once	CASTSGTGYGYTF	TGCGCCAGCACCAGCGGGACAGGCTATGGCTACACCTTC
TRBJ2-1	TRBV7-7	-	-	CASSSWDFSDNEQFF	TGTGCCAGCAGCTCGTGGGATTTTTCAGACAATGAGCAGTTCTTC
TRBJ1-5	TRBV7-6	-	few	CASSLDPGVGYQPQHF	TGTGCCAGCAGCTTAGATCCGGGTGTAGGGTATCAGCCCCAGCATTTT
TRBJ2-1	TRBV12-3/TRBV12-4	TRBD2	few	CASSLGVSGTPYNEQFF	TGTGCCAGCAGTTTAGGGGTTAGCGGGACCCCGTACAATGAGCAGTTCTTC
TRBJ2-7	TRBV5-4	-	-	CASSNTRQVYEQYF	TGTGCCAGCAGCAATACCCGACAGGTCTACGAGCAGTACTTC
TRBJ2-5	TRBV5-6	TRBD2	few	CASSPRRGGGETQYF	TGTGCCAGCAGCCCCCGGCGGGGGGGCGGAGAGACCCAGTACTTC
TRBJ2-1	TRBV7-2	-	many	CASSPGASPYNEQFF	TGTGCCAGCAGCCCCGGGGCTAGCCCCTACAATGAGCAGTTCTTC
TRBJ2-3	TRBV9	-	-	CASSVASVRGGVDTQYF	TGTGCCAGCAGCGTAGCCAGCGTACGGGGAGGCGTGGATACGCAGTATTTT
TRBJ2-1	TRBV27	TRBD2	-	CASSSAGGRGTYNEQFF	TGTGCCAGCAGTTCTGCGGGAGGCAGGGGAACCTACAATGAGCAGTTCTTC
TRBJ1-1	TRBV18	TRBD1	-	CASSEGQGATEAFF	TGTGCCAGCTCCGAGGGACAGGGGGCCACTGAAGCTTTCTTT
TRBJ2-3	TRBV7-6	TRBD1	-	CASSLVPTGGGTDTQYF	TGTGCCAGCAGCTTAGTGCCGACAGGGGGTGGCACAGATACGCAGTATTTT